This record covers a single T cell receptor (beta chain). The sample belongs to a study of graft-versus-host responses after intestinal transplantation. Only in-frame clones appear in the TCRdb table, and some are missing; sequencing was by immunoSEQ multiplex PCR. The sample yields 20,000 or so clones, 90% seen once. V shed 0 bases and J 5 bases; nucleotides not matched to a gene: 2. Looked up from germline, CDR1 is MNHEY and CDR2 is SVGAGI. The CDR3 length is 15 residues. Sequencing was performed on PBMCs, taken 350 to 400 days after transplant. This sequence originates from a human patient who received an intestinal transplant, so some T cells may come from the graft donor. The chain joins TRBV6-5 to TRBJ1-5; 9 positions agree with TRBD1. For the CDR3, the DNA is TGTGCCAGCAGTTACTCCGGGACAGGGTATCAGCCCCAGCATTTT. This gives the protein CASSYSGTGYQPQHF.